The next 29 T cell receptor beta chains were all read from a single sample in a study of T cell responses to AZD1222 COVID-19 vaccine. Repertoires were generated with immunoSEQ multiplex PCR, while TCRdb's copy carries only in-frame clones and drops some. The data contain 130,000 to 150,000 clones, about 87% of them seen just once; the ten biggest clones take up about 5.9%. The input for sequencing was peripheral blood, taken on day 0 of AZD1222 vaccination. The receptor source for this set is an adult in good health.

This clone has just a few counts. The rearrangement links TRBV6-4 to TRBJ2-3, with 9 bases that match TRBD1. The CDR3 spans 14 residues. Germline CDR1 reads MRHNA; CDR2 reads SNTAGT. The V gene end was trimmed by 0 bases and the J gene end by 5 bases; junction bases not matched to a gene: 0. In DNA form, the CDR3 reads TGTGCCAGCAGTGACTCGACAGGGGGAGATACGCAGTATTTT. This codes for CASSDSTGGDTQYF.

The rearrangement joins TRBV3-1 (or the pseudogene TRBV3-2) to TRBJ2-2; weak D call: TRBD2 (6 bases). Germline CDR1 reads LGHDT; CDR2 reads YNNKEL (reference sequence). V was cut by 4 bases and J by 0 bases, with 12 bases left in between. The CDR3 runs 16 residues. The CDR3 protein is CASSPTGTPNTGELFF. The CDR3 DNA reads TGTGCCAGCAGCCCGACCGGGACTCCGAACACCGGGGAGCTGTTTTTT.

The chain has TRBV6-5 and TRBJ1-6; 10 bases map to TRBD1. With V trimmed by 6 bases and J by 9 bases, 8 bases remained unmatched. The CDR3 sequence is 15 residues long. Germline values: CDR1 MNHEY, CDR2 SVGAGI. This CDR3 reads CASSQRQGAGSPLHF. CDR3 bases: TGTGCCAGCAGCCAAAGACAGGGGGCAGGTTCACCCCTCCACTTT.

The chain is built from TRBV7-9 and TRBJ2-2, with D unclear. Germline V gives CDR1 SEHNR, CDR2 FQNEAQ (reference sequence). The CDR3 has 15 residues. V lost 1 base, J lost 4 bases, and 10 bases lay in between. The CDR3 DNA is TGTGCCAGCAGCTTAGTCGGCAGAGGCACCGGGGAGCTGTTTTTT. Its translation: CASSLVGRGTGELFF.

This chain links TRBV7-2 with TRBJ2-2, with D perhaps being TRBD1 or TRBD2 (5 bases each). Looked up from germline, CDR1 is SGHTA and CDR2 is FQGNSA. V shed 1 base and J shed 3 bases, with 9 bases lying between them. This CDR3 has 15 amino acids. The CDR3 sequence is CASSLVGGYTGELFF. The CDR3 DNA sequence: TGTGCCAGCAGCTTAGTTGGGGGATACACCGGGGAGCTGTTTTTT. The variable domain in full, completed from reference TRBV7-2 and TRBJ2-2, reads GAGVSQSPSNKVTEKGKDVELRCDPISGHTALYWYRQSLGQGLEFLIYFQGNSAPDKSGLPSDRFSAERTGGSVSTLTIQRTQQEDSAVYLCASSLVGGYTGELFFGEGSRLTVL.

In DNA, the CDR3 is TGTGCCAGCAGCTGGACGACAGGGTCTGTGAACTACGAGCAGTACTTC. It translates to CASSWTTGSVNYEQYF. This rearrangement joins TRBV5-4 to TRBJ2-7; 7 bases align to TRBD1. The CDR3 has 16 amino acids. V lost 3 bases to trimming and J lost 3 bases; unmatched junction nucleotides: 12. Germline-derived CDR1 and CDR2 are SGHNT and YYREEE (reference sequence).

In DNA, the CDR3 is TGTGCCAGCAGCCAAACAGCTAGGACCCAGTACTTC. It encodes CASSQTARTQYF. The V gene is TRBV5-6, the J gene TRBJ2-5, with D unclear. Trimming took off 4 bases at V and 7 bases at J, with 11 bases between the two ends. The CDR3 totals 12 residues. In germline, CDR1 is SGHDT, CDR2 YYEEEE.

The CDR3 DNA sequence: TGTGCCAGCAGCCTTTCTAGCGGTCTAGCCTACGAGCAGTACTTC. Residues: CASSLSSGLAYEQYF. The V and J genes are TRBV27 and TRBJ2-7; TRBD2 aligns across 7 bases. The CDR3 spans 15 residues. Germline V CDR1 and CDR2: MNHEY, SMNVEV (reference sequence). J was trimmed by 2 bases and V by 6 bases; bases with no gene match: 10.

The chain's CDR3 is CASSVEGLRADTQYF. Written as DNA, the CDR3 is TGTGCCAGCAGCGTAGAGGGACTACGTGCAGATACGCAGTATTTT. The rearrangement links TRBV9 to TRBJ2-3; 7 bases match TRBD2. V shed 0 bases and J 4 bases; nucleotides not matched to a gene: 5. CDR3 length equals 15 residues. Germline V CDR1 and CDR2: SGDLS, YYNGEE.

This clone was seen just once. The J gene is TRBJ1-1, the V gene TRBV30, with TRBD1 matching 8 bases. With 5 bases clipped from V and 4 bases from J, the junction kept 0 bases outside the gene matches. Per germline, CDR1 GTSNPN and CDR2 SVGIG (reference sequence). This CDR3 is built from 11 residues. The CDR3 DNA reads TGTGCCTGGGACAGGGGCACTGAAGCTTTCTTT. Translation gives CAWDRGTEAFF.

V usage is TRBV12-3 or TRBV12-4 and J usage is TRBJ1-1, with 7 bases fitting TRBD1. CDR3 length: 12 amino acids. The V gene end was trimmed by 6 bases and the J gene end by 7 bases; junction bases not matched to a gene: 5. The CDR3 bases are TGTGCCAGCAGAACAGGACAGGTTGAAGCTTTCTTT. Amino acids: CASRTGQVEAFF.

This clone has a single count. This chain links TRBV5-8 with TRBJ1-5; D is unresolved. Germline values: CDR1 SGHTS, CDR2 YDEGEE. The CDR3 is made up of 14 amino acids. Trimming took off 4 bases at V and 5 bases at J, with 13 bases between the two ends. The CDR3 sequence is CASSTPRDHQPQHF. The DNA of the CDR3 is TGTGCCAGCAGCACCCCCCGGGATCATCAGCCCCAGCATTTT.

The rearrangement uses TRBV27 and TRBJ2-3; a weak D match, TRBD2 (6 bases). Trimming pared 7 bases from V and 5 bases from J, leaving 19 bases between. Germline V gives CDR1 MNHEY, CDR2 SMNVEV (reference sequence). The CDR3 is 15 amino acids. The DNA for the CDR3 is TGTGCCAGCACACCCGTTGTGGGAGGTCTAGATACGCAGTATTTT. This sequence encodes CASTPVVGGLDTQYF.

The chain couples TRBV5-6 to TRBJ1-4, with 8 bases that match TRBD1. This CDR3 is built from 14 residues. CDR1 SGHDT and CDR2 YYEEEE come from the germline V gene. After removal of 4 bases from V and 6 bases from J, the junction contained 5 bases not matched to a gene. The CDR3 DNA reads TGTGCCAGCAGCCTCAGGGGGCTTGATGAAAAACTGTTTTTT. Residues: CASSLRGLDEKLFF.

The V gene is TRBV6-5, the J gene TRBJ1-2; 8 nucleotides agree with TRBD1. The CDR3 sequence is 15 residues long. V was pared by 7 bases and J by 3 bases, with 10 bases of the junction left unmatched. Germline V gene sequence: CDR1 MNHEY, CDR2 SVGAGI. The CDR3 loop is CASNNLGTGDYGYTF. The CDR3 bases are TGTGCCAGCAACAACCTCGGGACAGGAGACTATGGCTACACCTTC.

This clone was seen more than once but under ten times. This chain uses TRBV30 with TRBJ1-2, with D maybe TRBD1 (5 bases). This CDR3 is 13 amino acids long. Germline CDR1 is GTSNPN and CDR2 is SVGIG (reference sequence). V lost 0 bases and J lost 6, with 11 bases in between. The CDR3 DNA follows: TGTGCCTGGAGTGTACGGGGCCGGGATGGCTACACCTTC. Its translation: CAWSVRGRDGYTF.

This chain joins TRBV19 and TRBJ2-3; TRBD2 aligns across 7 bases. V gave up 5 bases and J gave up 9 bases; unmatched junction bases: 8. This CDR3 region has 13 residues. From germline, CDR1 is LNHDA and CDR2 SQIVND (reference sequence). CDR3 coding DNA: TGTGCCAGTAGTCCTCCGGGGGGAGAGACGCAGTATTTT. This sequence encodes CASSPPGGETQYF.

The sample holds a few counts of this clone. The chain uses TRBV19 and TRBJ1-5, with D maybe TRBD1 (5 bases). V shed 9 bases and J shed 0 bases, with 12 bases lying between them. CDR1 is LNHDA and CDR2 is SQIVND in the germline V gene (reference sequence). The CDR3 has 14 residues. As DNA, the CDR3 is TGTGCCAGCGAGACAGCTTTTAGCAATCAGCCCCAGCATTTT. Translation gives CASETAFSNQPQHF.

The chain combines TRBV7-9 with TRBJ2-5; the D gene is possibly TRBD2 (6 bases). Trimming left V 1 base short and J 4 bases short, with 7 bases between. CDR1 is SEHNR and CDR2 is FQNEAQ in the germline V gene (reference sequence). This CDR3 is 13 amino acids long. As DNA, the CDR3 is TGTGCCAGCAGCTTAGTCGGGGGAGAGACCCAGTACTTC. Translating it yields CASSLVGGETQYF.

This sequence joins TRBV12-3 or TRBV12-4 and TRBJ2-7, with TRBD2 as a possible D gene (6 bases). The V end was cut by 5 bases, the J end by 3 bases, with 11 bases between. The length of the CDR3 is 13 residues. The CDR3 DNA is TGTGCCAGCAGTCCAGGGACTGTCTACGAGCAGTACTTC. Protein sequence: CASSPGTVYEQYF.

The V gene is TRBV29-1, the J gene TRBJ2-1, with 8 bases aligning to TRBD2. This CDR3 is built from 14 residues. V lost 4 bases to trimming and J lost 7 bases; unmatched junction nucleotides: 9. Germline V gives CDR1 SQVTM, CDR2 ANQGSEA. The CDR3 DNA follows: TGCAGCGTTGTACGGACGGGACTAGGGAATGAGCAGTTCTTC. As protein: CSVVRTGLGNEQFF.

V and J are TRBV30 and TRBJ1-4; D may be TRBD1 (6 bases). Trimming left V 4 bases short and J 2 bases short, with 14 bases between. CDR1 GTSNPN and CDR2 SVGIG come from the germline V gene (reference sequence). The CDR3 spans 15 residues. In DNA, the CDR3 is TGTGCCTGGAATCCCACGGGGGCCACTAATGAAAAACTGTTTTTT. Translated, it gives CAWNPTGATNEKLFF.

The gene calls are TRBV2 and TRBJ1-3, with D hard to call. Between the trimmed V and J ends, which lost 0 bases and 5 bases, there was a span of 11 bases. In germline, CDR1 is SNHLY, CDR2 FYNNEI. The CDR3 has 15 amino acids. The CDR3 DNA reads as TGTGCCAGCAGTGAAGCCATAGGCAGTAGAAACACCATATATTTT. Residues: CASSEAIGSRNTIYF.

This clone was recorded once. The V call is TRBV5-5, the J call TRBJ1-3, with TRBD1 identical over 10 bases. The CDR3 is 15 amino acids. V shed 3 bases, J shed 6 bases, and the junction held 6 bases outside the gene matches. CDR1 and CDR2 (germline): SGHKS, YYEKEE (reference sequence). In DNA, the CDR3 is TGTGCCAGCAGCTCGGGGACAGGGGCGGCAAACACCATATATTTT. This sequence encodes CASSSGTGAANTIYF.

The rearrangement joins TRBV20-1 to TRBJ2-3; 12 bases align to TRBD2. V trimming: 3 bases; J trimming: 6 bases; junction bases outside the gene matches: 10. Looked up from germline, CDR1 is DFQATT and CDR2 is SNEGSKA (reference sequence). The CDR3 has 16 amino acids. In DNA, the CDR3 is TGCAGTGCTAGTGGACTAGCGGGAAGCTATTCGGATACGCAGTATTTT. Translating gives CSASGLAGSYSDTQYF.

The chain couples TRBV4-3 to TRBJ2-2; 9 bases are a match to TRBD1. Germline values: CDR1 LGHNA, CDR2 YSLEER. This CDR3 has 18 residues. V trimming: 2 bases; J trimming: 6 bases; junction bases outside the gene matches: 13. For the CDR3, the DNA is TGCGCCAGCAGCCAAAATCCCCGGGGACAGGGTTTATCCGGGGAGCTGTTTTTT. Translation gives CASSQNPRGQGLSGELFF.

The rearrangement joins TRBV5-4 to TRBJ1-1, with 8 bases fitting TRBD1. CDR1 and CDR2 (germline): SGHNT, YYREEE (reference sequence). Losses at the gene ends were 0 bases for V and 3 bases for J; bases not matched to a gene: 4. This CDR3 contains 15 residues. CDR3 residues: CASSLEWTGHTEAFF. CDR3 bases: TGTGCCAGCAGCTTGGAGTGGACAGGGCACACTGAAGCTTTCTTT.

This clone was detected once. The rearrangement links TRBV20-1 to TRBJ2-7; 8 bases map to TRBD2. The V gene's germline CDR1 is DFQATT and CDR2 SNEGSKA (reference sequence). The CDR3 consists of 14 residues. V was pared by 3 bases and J by 3 bases, with 7 bases of the junction left unmatched. Here the CDR3 reads CSASGGRSNYEQYF. Here the CDR3 DNA reads TGCAGTGCTAGTGGCGGGAGGTCAAACTACGAGCAGTACTTC.

This sequence joins TRBV27 and TRBJ1-2, with 8 bases aligning to TRBD1. The CDR3 is 14 residues long. Germline lookup yields CDR1 MNHEY and CDR2 SMNVEV (reference sequence). Trimming removed 6 bases from V and 5 bases from J; junction bases left unmatched: 8. This chain's CDR3 is CASSRGQGGYGYTF. The CDR3, as DNA: TGTGCCAGCAGCCGAGGACAGGGAGGTTATGGCTACACCTTC.